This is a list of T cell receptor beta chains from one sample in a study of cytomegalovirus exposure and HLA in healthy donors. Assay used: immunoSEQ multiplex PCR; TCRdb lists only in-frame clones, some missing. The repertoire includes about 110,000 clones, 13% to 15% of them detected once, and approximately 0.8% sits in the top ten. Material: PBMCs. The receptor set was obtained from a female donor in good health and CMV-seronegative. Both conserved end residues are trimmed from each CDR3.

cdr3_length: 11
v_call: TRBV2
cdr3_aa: ASVRGGSYEQY

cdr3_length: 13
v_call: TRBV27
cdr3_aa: ASKGTSGGSYEQY

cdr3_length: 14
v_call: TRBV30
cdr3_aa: AWSGPLSAAYNEQF

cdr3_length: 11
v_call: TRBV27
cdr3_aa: ASSVGTGQPQH

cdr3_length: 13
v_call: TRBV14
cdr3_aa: ASSPRGRAITEQY

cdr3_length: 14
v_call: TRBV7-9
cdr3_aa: ASSFGSGEGGYGYT

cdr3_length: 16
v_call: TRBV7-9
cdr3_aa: ASSLRATAGTLDYEQY

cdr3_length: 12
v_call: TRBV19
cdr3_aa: ASSVLAGTYEQY

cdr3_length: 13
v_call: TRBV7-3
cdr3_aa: ASSPSGGQADTQY

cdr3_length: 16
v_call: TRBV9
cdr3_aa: ASSVSRPIAGVTDTQY

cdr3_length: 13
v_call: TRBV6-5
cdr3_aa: ASSYSIGSNQPQH

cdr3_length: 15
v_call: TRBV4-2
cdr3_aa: ASSQDHPSGRRETQY

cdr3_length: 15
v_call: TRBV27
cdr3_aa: ASSSISSGGITDTQY

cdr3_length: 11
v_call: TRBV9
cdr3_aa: ASSVGQGDTIY

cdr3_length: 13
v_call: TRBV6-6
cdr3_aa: ASSYRPGGEYEQY

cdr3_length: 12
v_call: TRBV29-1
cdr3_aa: SVGGGEESYGYT

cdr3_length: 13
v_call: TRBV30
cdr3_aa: AWGGAGLAKNEQY

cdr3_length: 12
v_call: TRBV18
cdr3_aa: ASSPAPRSTEAF

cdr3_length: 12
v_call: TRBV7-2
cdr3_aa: ASSLVASGETQY

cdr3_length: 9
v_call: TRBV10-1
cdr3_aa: ASPSTGELF

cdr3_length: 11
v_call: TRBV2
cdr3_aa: ASSGQGDYGYT

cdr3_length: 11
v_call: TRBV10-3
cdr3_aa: AISERTDYEQY

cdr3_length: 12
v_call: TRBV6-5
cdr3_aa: ASSFLGGDYGYT

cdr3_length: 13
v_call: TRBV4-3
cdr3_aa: ASSQGVAGGYEQY

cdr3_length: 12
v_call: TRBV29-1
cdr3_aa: SGMLQGPNEKLF

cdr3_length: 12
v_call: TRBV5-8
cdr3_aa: ASSQTEYNEKLF

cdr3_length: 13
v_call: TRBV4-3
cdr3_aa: ASSQERQGNETQY

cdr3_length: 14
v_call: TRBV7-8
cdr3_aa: ASSLALIQGNQPQH

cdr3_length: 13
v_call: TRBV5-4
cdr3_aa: ASSLVGGRTGEQY

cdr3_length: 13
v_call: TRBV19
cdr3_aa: ASNIKGLAGGELF

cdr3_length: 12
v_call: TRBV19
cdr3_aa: ASSTGAGANVLT

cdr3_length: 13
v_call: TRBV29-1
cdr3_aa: SVEGQGRGYNEQF

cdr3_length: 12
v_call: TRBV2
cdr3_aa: ASSPPSALDEQY

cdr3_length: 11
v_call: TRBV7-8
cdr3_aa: ASSLSGEGGYT

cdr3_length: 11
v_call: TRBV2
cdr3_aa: ASRTGPQETQY

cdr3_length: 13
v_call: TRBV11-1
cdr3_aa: ASGPGTRRWETQY

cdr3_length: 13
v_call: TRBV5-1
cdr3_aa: ASSLAGGLNHGYT

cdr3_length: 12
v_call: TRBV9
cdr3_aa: ASSVGTGDYEQY

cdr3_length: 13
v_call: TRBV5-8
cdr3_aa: ASRETSGRADTQY

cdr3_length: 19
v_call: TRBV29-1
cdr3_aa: SVPRRGGLAGGLSSYNEQF

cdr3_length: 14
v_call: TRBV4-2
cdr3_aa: ASSQDHGQRGYGYT

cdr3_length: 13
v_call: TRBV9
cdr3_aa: ASSAYRGANTEAF

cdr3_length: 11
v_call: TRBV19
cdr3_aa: ASSITGNYGYT

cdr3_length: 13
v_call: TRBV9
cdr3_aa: ASRTSGSSTDTQY

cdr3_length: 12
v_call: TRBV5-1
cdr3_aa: ASSWDGTADKLF

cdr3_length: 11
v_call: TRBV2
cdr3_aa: ASSRTVNQPQH

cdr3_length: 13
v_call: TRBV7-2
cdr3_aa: ASSLGRVLGNTIY

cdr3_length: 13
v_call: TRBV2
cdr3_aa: ASSVGGMGNQPQH

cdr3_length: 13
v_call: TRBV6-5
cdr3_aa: ASKKKGLDLTGQY

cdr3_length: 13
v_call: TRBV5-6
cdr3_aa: ASSPWDRAIDTQY

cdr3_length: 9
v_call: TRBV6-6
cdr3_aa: ASSSLEVLY